The TCR beta chain under discussion was sequenced for a study of blood T cell repertoires in COVID-19 (dated by TCRdb to about 2020). In terms of the full investigation: Samples from collaborators originated in the United States, Italy and Spain and spanned both the acute and convalescent phases of COVID-19. The prospective study material was composed of cDNA or gDNA derived from T cells, B-cell-depleted T cells, or PBMCs. Subjects who had been exposed to COVID-19, were actively infected with it, or had recovered from it provided the deeply sampled blood TCRbeta repertoires that made up the dataset. A freely available public database, intended as a resource for researchers studying the immune response to SARS-CoV-2, is where the repertoires were released. Samples were obtained from the ongoing ImmuneRACE study (first 160 participants) and from approximately 1,200 subjects provided by 6 global collaborators. A de-identified subject ID, COVID-19 status, age in years and sex were almost always included in the sample metadata. Where available, HLA class I and class II types were taken from metadata supplied by the sample provider and were not determined by assay-based typing.

TCRbeta CDR3 regions were amplified from genomic DNA using the immunoSEQ Assay, a bias-controlled multiplex PCR. Per the authors' processing: The number of nucleated cells in each sample was estimated by amplification of reference gene primers within the assay. Sequence reads were collapsed and filtered to measure the absolute abundance of every unique TCRbeta CDR3 rearrangement. For each sample, productive Simpson clonality was calculated as the square root of Simpson's diversity index across productive rearrangements. This is the immuneACCESS table as TCRdb keeps it, with only in-frame sequences that have V and J called. A part of the clones is gone; compared with another copy, unresolved V genes explain less than half, and the rest is unexplained. Clonal size and the V and J genes are those of that table, whereas D and trimming came from the DNA. The sample records approximately 400,000 clones, around 89% of which are singletons. The ten largest clones capture more than 0.95% of the sample.

Notes on this clone: Its antigen is unknown. No much larger clone is present one base from it, and per-base qualities are unavailable.

From the cysteine up to the phenylalanine, the CDR3 has a length of 14 residues. Only CDR3 DNA remains: 42 bases, in frame from the first base. The germline V gene supplies CDR1 MNHEY and CDR2 SVGAGI. V is pruned by 8 bases and J by 3 bases, leaving 9 bases of the junction without a gene match. Beyond this particular receptor, the publication reports: The amount of clinical and demographic metadata varied by source and participant and was provided uncurated.

Participants in the prospective study were enrolled through a virtual design, were aged about 18 to 100 years, and lived in about 25 United States geographic areas. In the prospective study, cohorts were assigned on the basis of participant-reported clinical history obtained from a screening survey and a study questionnaire. ImmuneRACE Cohort 3 recovered participants were defined by two consecutive negative NP/OP PCR tests, healthcare professional clearance, or symptom resolution. In the prospective study, whole blood, serum and a nasopharyngeal or oropharyngeal swab were collected from each participant by mobile phlebotomists. Additional blood draws and questionnaires over an approximately two-month period could optionally be provided by prospective study participants. Before DNA extraction, blood samples from the prospective study were shipped at room temperature or frozen.

The source is a woman aged 18 to 35 who had recovered from COVID-19. The V gene is TRBV6-5 and the J gene is TRBJ2-7, with 8 junctional bases fitting TRBD1. The sample taken for sequencing was PBMCs or T cells enriched from blood (not recorded which). Here is the DNA: TGTGCCAGCCAACAGGGGGTCCTGAACTACGAGCAGTACTTC. Translated, this is CASQQGVLNYEQYF.